This T cell receptor (beta chain) was sequenced during a study of T cells in Graves' hyperthyroidism and ophthalmopathy. Every diagnosis used clinical symptoms, serum thyroxine and TRAb, thyroid ultrasound and orbital computed tomography. This CDR3 contains 16 residues. Germline CDR1 is LNHDA and CDR2 is SQIVND (reference sequence). After removal of 6 bases from V and 9 bases from J, the junction contained 18 bases not matched to a gene. Amplified TCR beta CDR3 regions derived from RNA transcripts. TCR CDR3 regions were first amplified by RT-PCR with HTBI primers. TCRdb processed the multiplex PCR reads anew with MiXCR; each CDR3 protein has one entry. This sample has a few hundred thousand distinct CDR3 sequences, with approximately 15% found just once.

The rearrangement uses TRBV19 and TRBJ1-2, with TRBD1 matching over 8 bases. The sequence derives from a woman between 25 and 40 years old with Graves' ophthalmopathy. Sequencing was carried out using blood. CDR3 nucleotide sequence: TGTGCCAGTAGCCGGAACGTGGGACAGGCAGCGAGTCGCTACACCTTC. Translation: CASSRNVGQAASRYTF.